The present TCR beta chain was sequenced within a study of blood T cell repertoires in COVID-19. Across the whole study: The samples span acute and convalescent COVID-19 from the United States, Italy and Spain. The cDNA or gDNA used as material had been derived from T cells, B-cell-depleted T cells, or PBMCs.

As handled by the study authors: Quantification of nucleated cells was approximated via reference gene primer amplification. The table came from immunoSEQ multiplex PCR; TCRdb's copy has only in-frame clones and leaves some out. V, J and clone size are those of that table, while D and trimming were read from the DNA. The table shows 150,000 to 200,000 clones, with around four fifths occurring only once. The CDR3 is 15 amino acids. The germline V gene encodes CDR1 SGHNT and CDR2 YENEEA. Trimming cost V 5 bases and J 0 bases; bases outside gene matches: 6. The chain couples TRBV11-3 to TRBJ1-2; the match to TRBD1 covers 7 bases. The source material was peripheral blood. This sequence originates from a man between 65 and 85 years old with acute or convalescent COVID-19. The CDR3 spells CASSPRDRPNYGYTF. CDR3 DNA: TGTGCCAGCAGCCCCAGGGACAGACCTAACTATGGCTACACCTTC.